This TCR beta chain appears in the sequencing data of a study of a mutant IDH1 vaccine in newly diagnosed glioma (dated by TCRdb to about 2021). General notes on the study: The 30 to 40 treated patients were approximately 62% male and around 40% female, with a mean age of roughly 40 years. Before enrollment, most patients had been given radiochemotherapy with temozolomide as standard therapy, while the rest had received either radiotherapy alone or temozolomide alone. Peripheral blood was drawn at six visits: V03 (baseline), V05, V07, V10, V12 and V13. Longitudinal TCRB deep sequencing was done for about two dozen treated patients, wherever samples were available for exploratory analyses. Overall study outcomes, separate from this receptor: Availability determined which PBMC samples were chosen for TCRB deep sequencing. Vaccine-induced immune responses across multiple MHC alleles were detected in about 93% of patients. No apparent relationship was observed between pseudoprogression and alterations in the top peripheral T cell clonotypes detected by TCRB sequencing. According to the authors, sample limitations meant that analyses of patient blood samples could not be reproduced.

The method was the immunoSEQ multiplex PCR assay. The hsTCRB Kit was used according to the manufacturer's protocol to amplify rearranged TCR beta chain sequences. TCRB libraries were sequenced on an Illumina MiSeq. From the authors' description of their analysis: The kit vendor's proprietary platform handled demultiplexing, trimming and gene mapping. This immuneACCESS table, as held by TCRdb, lists in-frame sequences with V and J called but not all clones. Of the missing ones, under half trace to an unresolved V gene in checked studies; the others have no known cause. D and trimming come from the DNA, and the V and J calls and clone size come from that table. The sample table shows about 51,000 clones, and over 60% are seen once. The top ten clones comprise 1.8% of the sample. As encoded in the germline V gene, CDR1 is SGHRS while CDR2 is YFSETQ. A distance of 10 bases separates the germline ends of V and J, which lose 1 base and 3 bases respectively. From its cysteine to its phenylalanine, the CDR3 spans 14 amino acids. Of the read, only the CDR3 DNA is kept; its 42 bases are in frame from base 1.

Explained via the paper, the time point label denotes: baseline, week 1 (first vaccination visit). The treatment or condition label on this specimen signifies: pre-vaccination baseline after standard-of-care therapy. All donors had newly diagnosed IDH1-mutant astrocytomas of WHO grade 3 or 4 that showed loss of nuclear ATRX. The samples were drawn from NOA16, a multicentre, single-arm, open-label phase I trial in Germany that tested a mutant IDH1 peptide vaccine in humans for the first time. For immunogenicity testing, the blood drawn at visit V03 was used as the baseline sample. The DNeasy Blood and Tissue Kit was used to extract genomic DNA from EDTA blood for TCRB sequencing. This clone has just a few counts. Its antigen is currently not known. The sample holds no much larger clone one base away, and base qualities are not on file.

The chain joins TRBV5-1 to TRBJ1-1, with the D gene uncertain. The input for sequencing was PBMCs, taken from a glioma patient treated with radiotherapy, temozolomide or both. The TCR was taken from a woman aged 40 to 49 with glioma. The encoded CDR3 is CASSLLERDTEAFF. The DNA sequence is given as TGCGCCAGCAGCTTGCTCGAGAGGGACACTGAAGCTTTCTTT.